Detailed here is one TCR beta chain. Germline V gene sequence: CDR1 MDHEN, CDR2 SYDVKM. Unmatched junction bases numbered 0, after V lost 2 bases and J lost 9 bases. There are 12 residues in the CDR3. TCRdb's table, derived via immunoSEQ multiplex PCR, lists solely in-frame clones and lacks some. This sample has more than 9,500 clones, with around 73% found just once. The sample belongs to a study of sequential checkpoint blockade in melanoma. Study overall: First-line arms were nivolumab then ipilimumab, or the reverse, randomized 1:1. After both sequences, patients received maintenance nivolumab.

The treatment: randomized to nivolumab then ipilimumab (arm A) or the reverse (arm B). Patients had received no earlier DNA-damaging chemotherapy. From thawed PBMCs, live CD3+CD8+ cells negative for CD19 and CD56 were sorted. Specimen: CD8+ T cells sorted from blood (inferred from file names), collected from a patient given nivolumab and ipilimumab in sequence. This clonotype was sampled from a human donor with melanoma. The chain recombines TRBV28 with TRBJ2-1; 8 bases are a match to TRBD2. The CDR3 here is CASSLAGGEQFF. The CDR3 coding sequence is TGTGCCAGCAGTTTAGCGGGAGGTGAGCAGTTCTTC.